The 9 T cell receptor beta chains presented below share a single source sample, sequenced in a study of vaccination and CD4 T cells after COVID-19. These TCRs' antigens remain unknown. The Oncomine TCR Beta short-read assay was applied to DNA of cultured CD4+ T cells. TCRdb fed the PCR reads into MiXCR, producing one record per CDR3 protein. The data contain approximately 9,000 distinct CDR3 sequences, less than 65% of them singletons. As for treatment: 10-day PBMC culture with coronavirus spike peptide pools or control peptides (ViraFEST assay). What was sequenced was CD4+ T cells from blood, cultured in vitro. These receptors came from a human donor who had recovered from COVID-19.

The chain uses TRBV6-5 and TRBJ1-5; no firm D call. The ends were cut back, 0 bases at V and 7 bases at J, with 7 bases in the middle. The CDR3 covers 13 residues. Germline assignment: CDR1 MNHEY and CDR2 SVGAGI. For the CDR3, the DNA is TGTGCCAGCAGTTACTCGACGGGGCAGCCCCAGCATTTT. Its translation is CASSYSTGQPQHF.

The V call is TRBV6-2 or TRBV6-3, the J call TRBJ1-1; D is perhaps TRBD1 (5 bases). The CDR3 is made up of 14 amino acids. The ends were cut back, 5 bases at V and 5 bases at J, with 15 bases in the middle. Germline CDR1 reads MNHEY; CDR2 reads SVGEGT. CDR3 nucleotide sequence: TGTGCCAGCAGTATAAGGGATAGGGGAACTGAAGCTTTCTTT. This sequence encodes CASSIRDRGTEAFF.

The chain has TRBV19 and TRBJ1-1, with TRBD1 matching 7 bases. This CDR3 has 15 amino acids. After removal of 7 bases from V and 0 bases from J, the junction contained 8 bases not matched to a gene. Germline-derived CDR1 and CDR2 are LNHDA and SQIVND (reference sequence). The CDR3 nucleotides read TGTGCCAGTACCTATGCGGGACAGATGAACACTGAAGCTTTCTTT. The encoded protein is CASTYAGQMNTEAFF.

The rearrangement uses TRBV28 and TRBJ1-5; D perhaps matches TRBD1 (5 bases). The CDR3 length is 16 residues. CDR1 and CDR2 from the germline V gene are MDHEN and SYDVKM. Trimming took 5 bases from V and 2 from J, leaving 16 bases between them. CDR3 DNA sequence: TGTGCCAGCAGTCCCCCGACTCCACAGGGCAATCAGCCCCAGCATTTT. Translation gives CASSPPTPQGNQPQHF.

The gene calls are TRBV6-2 or TRBV6-3 and TRBJ2-3; 7 bases line up with TRBD1. Germline trimming cut 6 bases from V and 4 bases from J; bases unmatched to any gene: 10. CDR3 size: 15 residues. Looked up from germline, CDR1 is MNHEY and CDR2 is SVGEGT. The DNA for the CDR3 is TGTGCCAGCAGACCCGGACAGGTCACCGCAGATACGCAGTATTTT. This translates into CASRPGQVTADTQYF.

This chain joins TRBV12-3 or TRBV12-4 and TRBJ2-1; D remains ambiguous. CDR3 length: 13 residues. The V gene lost 5 bases and the J gene lost 4 bases, with 9 bases spanning the gap. The CDR3 loop reads CASSPDSYNEQFF. The CDR3 nucleotides are TGTGCCAGCAGTCCCGACTCATACAATGAGCAGTTCTTC.

V and J are TRBV21-1 and TRBJ2-7; the table's D call of TRBD2 was not tested on the DNA. TRBV21-1 is designated a pseudogene. The CDR3 runs 14 residues. CDR3 region: CASCREGDSYEQYF. The DNA for the CDR3 is TGTGCCAGCTGTAGGGAGGGCGACTCCTACGAGCAGTACTTC.

This sequence joins TRBV7-3 and TRBJ2-3; 12 bases align to TRBD2. The J segment lost 2 bases and the V segment lost 5 bases, leaving 11 bases of the junction unmatched. The germline V gene has CDR1 SGHTA and CDR2 FQGTGA. The CDR3 has 18 residues. This chain's CDR3 is CASSLPTSGGEHTDTQYF. CDR3 sequence (DNA): TGTGCCAGCAGCCTACCGACTAGCGGGGGCGAACACACAGATACGCAGTATTTT.

This clonotype was counted between two and nine times. This sequence joins TRBV7-3 and TRBJ1-1; no clear D gene. V lost 6 bases and J lost 0, with 11 bases in between. The CDR3 length is 14 residues. CDR1 SGHTA and CDR2 FQGTGA come from the germline V gene. The CDR3 coding sequence is TGTGCCAGCAGGGCAGGTGTCCTGAACACTGAAGCTTTCTTT. Amino acids: CASRAGVLNTEAFF.